The sequence of this TCR beta chain was determined in a study of regulatory T cells in long-lasting Graves disease. Researchers made TCR beta libraries by using iRepertoire HTBI primers and running Arm-PCR on CDR3 regions. Using its own MiXCR run on the multiplex PCR reads, TCRdb lists one record per CDR3 protein. This sample has some 450,000 distinct CDR3 sequences, with about 25% found just once. This clonotype was seen more than once but under ten times. Antigen unknown. Regarding the study as a whole: TRBV28, TRBJ1-2 and TRBJ2-5 emerged as the favored segments in persistent disease.

V was pared by 2 bases and J by 0 bases, with 8 bases between. CDR1 is MNHNS and CDR2 is SASEGT in the germline V gene. This CDR3 spans 15 amino acids. Time point indicated: persistent/refractory GD, antithyroid drugs over 5 years with positive TRAb. Construction of the TCR library relied on RNA isolated from PBMCs. Patients met American Thyroid Association criteria for Graves' disease. This chain connects TRBV6-1 to TRBJ2-1; D gene uncertain. This clonotype was sampled from a female donor with Graves disease. The source was peripheral blood mononuclear cells (PBMCs), collected when the disease was refractory, from a patient treated with antithyroid drugs. CDR3 sequence: CASSEIASSYNEQFF. The CDR3 nucleotides are TGTGCCAGCAGTGAAATCGCTAGCTCCTACAATGAGCAGTTCTTC.